This T cell receptor (beta chain) was found in a study of T cell repertoires in cytomegalovirus infection. Study-wide context: Indications of both CMV infection and matching HLA type were provided by public TCR beta signatures. Broader study findings: Clonotypes of TCR beta that were HLA-C-restricted and CMV-specific dominated the ex vivo response. Summed frequency of shared TCR beta families picked out CMV carriers who also had the relevant HLA.

TCRdb passed the reads through MiXCR, listing each CDR3 protein once. There are approximately 630,000 distinct CDR3 sequences in the sample; approximately 25% occur only once, and roughly 8% lies in the top ten. In its sample, this clonotype was seen many times. Its specificity is unknown. The CDR3 contains 17 residues. CDR1 and CDR2 from the germline V gene are SGHTA and FQGTGA. V dropped 2 bases and J dropped 0 bases, with 11 bases sitting between them. The clonotype originates from a human donor in good health (CMV status not recorded). Some clones in this sample may be carry-over from other donors' samples. Sequencing input: CD8+ T cells from PBMCs. V gene TRBV7-3 combines with J gene TRBJ2-6, with a weak D call TRBD1 (5 bases). The CDR3 DNA sequence: TGTGCCAGCAGCTTATTGGGGCAGAGCTCTGGGGCCAACGTCCTGACTTTC. This codes for CASSLLGQSSGANVLTF.